What follows is one T cell receptor (beta chain) and its context. This sample was taken from a study of T cell responses to AZD1222 COVID-19 vaccine. Here immunoSEQ multiplex PCR was the method, and the copy in TCRdb shows in-frame clones only, minus some. The sample holds approximately 80,000 clones, 90% seen once. The sequence was collected from an adult who received the AZD1222 COVID-19 vaccine. The sequences come from peripheral blood, collected 28 days after the second AZD1222 dose.

DNA for the CDR3: TGTGCCAGCCTGGACAGGGCTGGAAACACCATATATTTT. Its protein is CASLDRAGNTIYF. The chain has TRBV5-8 and TRBJ1-3, with 8 bases identical to TRBD1. Germline-derived CDR1 and CDR2 are SGHTS and YDEGEE. Trimming removed 7 bases from V and 2 bases from J; junction bases left unmatched: 2. The CDR3 loop spans 13 amino acids.